These 13 T cell receptor beta chains share one sample of origin, sequenced in a study of shared clonotypes between healthy human individuals. Naive CD8 cells lacked CD45RO, underwent positive selection for CCR7 and left out terminally differentiated effector memory CD45RA+ cells. Measured with immunoSEQ multiplex PCR; TCRdb has only the in-frame clones, and not every one. The table lists about 1,900,000 clones, just under 95% of them singletons. The specimen was naive CD8+ T cells sorted from blood. The receptor set was obtained from a man between 18 and 35 years old in good health.

This sequence joins TRBV7-9 and TRBJ2-2, with 12 bases aligning to TRBD2. The V gene end was trimmed by 8 bases and the J gene end by 4 bases; junction bases not matched to a gene: 2. Germline values: CDR1 SEHNR, CDR2 FQNEAQ (reference sequence). The length of the CDR3 is 14 residues. CDR3 loop: CASGLAGTTGELFF. As DNA, the CDR3 is TGTGCCAGCGGACTAGCGGGAACCACCGGGGAGCTGTTTTTT.

The chain couples TRBV6-5 to TRBJ2-3; D perhaps matches TRBD2 (5 bases). This CDR3 comprises 15 residues. Germline loops: CDR1 MNHEY, CDR2 SVGAGI. V was cut by 0 bases and J by 4 bases, with 11 bases left in between. The CDR3 region is CASSYSFWRADTQYF. CDR3 nucleotides: TGTGCCAGCAGTTACTCTTTTTGGCGGGCAGATACGCAGTATTTT.

The chain uses TRBV29-1 and TRBJ1-2, with 7 nucleotides matching TRBD1. This CDR3 contains 15 residues. The germline V gene has CDR1 SQVTM and CDR2 ANQGSEA. J gave up 3 bases and V 1 base, and 8 bases lay outside the gene matches. The CDR3 region has the DNA TGCAGCGTTGAAGTCTTGCAGGGGGTCTACTATGGCTACACCTTC. It encodes CSVEVLQGVYYGYTF.

Details on this clone: A read error may be the cause here, since a much bigger clone is one base away. This CDR3 is also generated by other DNA sequences in the sample. This chain connects TRBV7-8 to TRBJ2-3; D is unclear. The V end was cut by 2 bases, the J end by 6 bases, with 3 bases between. CDR1 and CDR2 (germline): SGHVS, FQNEAQ. The CDR3 covers 11 residues. The CDR3 sequence is CASSLTDTQYF. DNA for the CDR3: TGTGCCAGCAGCTTAACCGATACGCAGTATTTT.

V usage is TRBV27 and J usage is TRBJ2-7, with 11 bases lining up with TRBD1. Germline values: CDR1 MNHEY, CDR2 SMNVEV (reference sequence). The CDR3 runs 14 residues. V gave up 1 base and J gave up 10 bases; unmatched junction bases: 6. CDR3 amino acids: CASSLWGTGGKQYF. The CDR3 nucleotides are TGTGCCAGCAGTTTATGGGGGACAGGGGGAAAACAGTACTTC.

The chain uses TRBV6-5 and TRBJ2-5, with TRBD2 as a possible D gene (7 bases). The CDR3 totals 16 residues. CDR1 and CDR2 from the germline V gene are MNHEY and SVGAGI. The V gene lost 4 bases and the J gene lost 4 bases, with 19 bases spanning the gap. The CDR3 bases are TGTGCCAGCAGTTCCGAGACCCGGGGGGCTCGAGAGACCCAGTACTTC. Translated: CASSSETRGARETQYF.

The chain couples TRBV7-9 to TRBJ1-2; maybe TRBD1 (5 bases). V lost 8 bases to trimming and J lost 6 bases, with 16 bases between them. CDR3 length: 13 residues. CDR1 and CDR2 (germline): SEHNR, FQNEAQ (reference sequence). The DNA for the CDR3 is TGTGCCAGCGAATCCGACAGTATTAATGGCTACACCTTC. This translates into CASESDSINGYTF.

The chain combines TRBV6-4 with TRBJ2-7; 9 positions agree with TRBD2. The J segment lost 0 bases and the V segment lost 7 bases, leaving 4 bases of the junction unmatched. The CDR3 sequence is 14 residues long. CDR1 and CDR2 from the germline V gene are MRHNA and SNTAGT. The CDR3 DNA reads TGTGCCAGCATCTGGACTAGCGCCTCCTACGAGCAGTACTTC. Its translation is CASIWTSASYEQYF.

The gene calls are TRBV11-2 and TRBJ2-1; D is ambiguous. Germline V CDR1 and CDR2: SGHAT, FQNNGV. The length of the CDR3 is 13 residues. V gave up 4 bases and J gave up 2 bases, with 6 bases separating them. For the CDR3, the DNA is TGTGCCAGCAGCTCCATACCCTACAATGAGCAGTTCTTC. Encoded protein: CASSSIPYNEQFF.

The chain recombines TRBV6-1 with TRBJ2-7; possibly TRBD1 for D (5 bases). Trimming removed 6 bases from V and 2 bases from J, with 11 bases in between. This CDR3 is built from 13 residues. Germline assignment: CDR1 MNHNS and CDR2 SASEGT. The CDR3 DNA is TGTGCCAGCAGCCACAGGACCCCCTACGAGCAGTACTTC. It yields the protein CASSHRTPYEQYF.

The V gene is TRBV9, the J gene TRBJ1-2, with D possibly TRBD1 on 5 matching bases. Per the germline V gene, CDR1 is SGDLS and CDR2 is YYNGEE. V dropped 3 bases and J dropped 7 bases, with 13 bases sitting between them. The length of the CDR3 is 13 residues. CDR3 coding DNA: TGTGCCAGCAGCGGGGTGGGGACGATTGGCTACACCTTC. This gives the protein CASSGVGTIGYTF.

The chain joins TRBV10-3 to TRBJ2-3; TRBD2 aligns across 8 bases. The J segment lost 0 bases and the V segment lost 6 bases, leaving 11 bases of the junction unmatched. The CDR3 has 17 residues. CDR1 is ENHRY and CDR2 is SYGVKD in the germline V gene. The CDR3 DNA sequence: TGTGCCATCAGCACGGGGGGGCTCAGAAATAGCACAGATACGCAGTATTTT. This translates into CAISTGGLRNSTDTQYF.

The chain carries TRBV7-9 and TRBJ1-1, with D unresolved. Trimming cost V 1 base and J 5 bases, with 14 bases left between them. Per the germline V gene, CDR1 is SEHNR and CDR2 is FQNEAQ (reference sequence). The CDR3 runs to 15 residues. CDR3 protein: CASSLVNGLATEAFF. The CDR3 DNA is TGTGCCAGCAGCTTAGTTAACGGGTTGGCGACTGAAGCTTTCTTT.